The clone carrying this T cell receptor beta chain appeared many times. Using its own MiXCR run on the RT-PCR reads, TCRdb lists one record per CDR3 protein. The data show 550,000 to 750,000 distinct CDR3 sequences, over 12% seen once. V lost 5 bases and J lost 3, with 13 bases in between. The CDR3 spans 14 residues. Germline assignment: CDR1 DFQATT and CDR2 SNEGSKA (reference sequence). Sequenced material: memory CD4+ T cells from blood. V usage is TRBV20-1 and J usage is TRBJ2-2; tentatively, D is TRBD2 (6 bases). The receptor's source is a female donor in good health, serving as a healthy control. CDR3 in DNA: TGCAGTGCTCCGCGGGACTTGGACACCGGGGAGCTGTTTTTT. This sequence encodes CSAPRDLDTGELFF.